Following are 29 T cell receptor beta chains from one sample sequenced in a study of cytomegalovirus exposure and HLA in healthy donors. Primers included in the PCR were 60 Vbeta and 13 Jbeta primers. Sequencing was performed with immunoSEQ multiplex PCR; in TCRdb, only in-frame clones are kept and a portion is missing. This table lists about 99,000 clones. The sequenced sample consisted of PBMCs. The source is a man between 35 and 55 years old in good health and CMV-seronegative.

The genes are TRBV5-4 and TRBJ2-2; 13 bases are shared with TRBD2. The CDR3 has 16 residues. Unmatched junction bases numbered 2, after V lost 4 bases and J lost 2 bases. Germline V lookup: CDR1 SGHNT, CDR2 YYREEE (reference sequence). The DNA of the CDR3 is TGTGCCAGCAGCGGGGGACTAGCGGGAAACACCGGGGAGCTGTTTTTT. Residues: CASSGGLAGNTGELFF. The full variable domain, in which reference TRBV5-4 and TRBJ2-2 provide the parts outside the CDR3, is ETGVTQSPTHLIKTRGQQVTLRCSSQSGHNTVSWYQQALGQGPQFIFQYYREEENGRGNFPPRFSGLQFPNYSSELNVNALELDDSALYLCASSGGLAGNTGELFFGEGSRLTVL.

This chain uses TRBV19 with TRBJ2-7, with D perhaps TRBD2 (6 bases). V shed 11 bases and J shed 1 base, with 15 bases lying between them. The CDR3 contains 13 residues. The germline CDR1 and CDR2 sequences are LNHDA and SQIVND (reference sequence). The CDR3 loop is CAWGDQASYEQYF. In nucleotides, the CDR3 is TGTGCCTGGGGGGACCAAGCATCCTACGAGCAGTACTTC. Using reference TRBV19 and TRBJ2-7 for the parts outside the CDR3, the full variable domain is DGGITQSPKYLFRKEGQNVTLSCEQNLNHDAMYWYRQDPGQGLRLIYYSQIVNDFQKGDIAEGYSVSREKKESFPLTVTSAQKNPTAFYLCAWGDQASYEQYFGPGTRLTVT.

The V and J genes are TRBV5-1 and TRBJ2-2, with D possibly TRBD2 on 5 matching bases. The CDR3 length is 15 residues. Deletions cut 5 bases from V and 0 bases from J, with 11 bases between. Germline loops: CDR1 SGHRS, CDR2 YFSETQ. The CDR3 DNA sequence: TGCGCCAGCAGACCGAGGGCAGCGAACACCGGGGAGCTGTTTTTT. Protein: CASRPRAANTGELFF.

The V and J genes are TRBV5-6 and TRBJ2-1, with 12 positions matching TRBD2. Germline lookup yields CDR1 SGHDT and CDR2 YYEEEE. After removal of 1 base from V and 8 bases from J, the junction contained 10 bases not matched to a gene. CDR3 size: 17 residues. The CDR3 protein is CASSLQIGLAGRYEQFF. The CDR3 coding sequence is TGTGCCAGCAGCTTGCAAATTGGACTAGCGGGAAGATATGAGCAGTTCTTC.

The CDR3 region is CASSGNSGNQPQHF. The CDR3 region has the DNA TGCGCCAGCAGTGGAAACTCGGGCAATCAGCCCCAGCATTTT. This chain uses TRBV10-2 with TRBJ1-5; unclear D gene. CDR3 length equals 14 residues. In germline, CDR1 is WSHSY, CDR2 SAAADI. The V and J ends lost 4 bases and 2 bases respectively, with 9 bases between them.

This sequence joins TRBV11-2 and TRBJ2-1; 8 nucleotides line up with TRBD1. Germline CDR1 and CDR2: SGHAT and FQNNGV. Losses at the gene ends were 3 bases for V and 0 bases for J; bases not matched to a gene: 7. The CDR3 sequence is 17 residues long. CDR3 sequence (DNA): TGTGCCAGCAGCTTTCTCCGGACAGGGAGCTCCTACAATGAGCAGTTCTTC. This sequence encodes CASSFLRTGSSYNEQFF.

The chain has TRBV6-5 and TRBJ1-1; TRBD1 is a possible D gene (5 bases). V dropped 7 bases and J dropped 8 bases, with 20 bases sitting between them. Germline CDR1 and CDR2: MNHEY and SVGAGI. This CDR3 has 14 residues. The DNA for the CDR3 is TGTGCCAGCACCAAGGCGGGGGGAGGCGGGGAAGCTTTCTTT. Amino acid sequence: CASTKAGGGGEAFF.

This chain links TRBV30 with TRBJ2-1; 9 bases agree with TRBD2. The CDR3 is 15 residues long. Germline trimming cut 1 base from V and 6 bases from J; bases unmatched to any gene: 7. Germline values: CDR1 GTSNPN, CDR2 SVGIG (reference sequence). In nucleotides, the CDR3 is TGTGCCTGGAGTGCAAAGGGACTAGCTTCCAATGAGCAGTTCTTC. Protein sequence: CAWSAKGLASNEQFF.

This chain joins TRBV18 and TRBJ1-1, with 10 positions matching TRBD1. Germline loops: CDR1 KGHSH, CDR2 LQKENI. The ends lost 6 bases at V and 0 bases at J; junction bases unmatched: 4. The CDR3 loop spans 15 amino acids. The CDR3 DNA sequence: TGTGCCAGCTCCCGGGGACAGGGGTTGAACACTGAAGCTTTCTTT. It codes for CASSRGQGLNTEAFF.

As DNA, the CDR3 is TGTGCCAGCAGCCCCCAGGGGGTTGGGGAGCTGTTTTTT. This codes for CASSPQGVGELFF. The V call is TRBV5-8, the J call TRBJ2-2, with 7 positions matching TRBD1. Trimming cost V 4 bases and J 8 bases; bases outside gene matches: 5. CDR3 size: 13 residues. Germline V lookup: CDR1 SGHTS, CDR2 YDEGEE.

V is TRBV4-3 and J is TRBJ2-7; no clear D gene. Looked up from germline, CDR1 is LGHNA and CDR2 is YSLEER. With 0 bases removed from V and 0 bases from J, the gap between germline ends came to 9 bases. The CDR3 loop spans 15 amino acids. The CDR3 DNA follows: TGCGCCAGCAGCCAAGATTATGGCCTCTCCTACGAGCAGTACTTC. Residues: CASSQDYGLSYEQYF.

This sequence joins TRBV7-8 and TRBJ2-1; D is undetermined. The V gene lost 5 bases and the J gene lost 0 bases, with 8 bases spanning the gap. The CDR3 is made up of 14 amino acids. Germline CDR1 and CDR2: SGHVS and FQNEAQ. CDR3 DNA: TGTGCCAGCAGCCATTCGAGCTCCTACAATGAGCAGTTCTTC. Its protein product is CASSHSSSYNEQFF.

This chain connects TRBV9 to TRBJ2-1, with TRBD2 identical over 14 bases. V dropped 4 bases and J dropped 8; count of bases not matched to a gene: 8. Germline-derived CDR1 and CDR2 are SGDLS and YYNGEE. This CDR3 region has 16 residues. This CDR3 reads CASSPRLAGGSDEQFF. CDR3 DNA sequence: TGTGCCAGCAGCCCGCGACTAGCGGGAGGGTCCGATGAGCAGTTCTTC. The full variable domain, completed using reference TRBV9 and TRBJ2-1, is DSGVTQTPKHLITATGQRVTLRCSPRSGDLSVYWYQQSLDQGLQFLIQYYNGEERAKGNILERFSAQQFPDLHSELNLSSLELGDSALYFCASSPRLAGGSDEQFFGPGTRLTVL.

The CDR3 sequence: CASSKEGGGQPQHF. Here the CDR3 DNA reads TGTGCCAGCAGCAAGGAGGGAGGGGGTCAGCCCCAGCATTTT. This chain links TRBV6-5 with TRBJ1-5, with D tentatively TRBD1 (6 bases). CDR3 length equals 14 residues. V was clipped by 6 bases and J by 6 bases, with 15 bases between them. Germline assignment: CDR1 MNHEY and CDR2 SVGAGI.

The CDR3 protein is CASSRRTGQSTDTQYF. Here the CDR3 DNA reads TGTGCCAGCTCACGCCGGACAGGGCAAAGCACAGATACGCAGTATTTT. The rearrangement links TRBV18 to TRBJ2-3; TRBD1 matches 8 bases. The CDR3 totals 16 residues. Per the germline V gene, CDR1 is KGHSH and CDR2 is LQKENI. The junction had 6 bases not matched to a gene; V was cut back by 4 bases and J by 0 bases.

The V call is TRBV6-5, the J call TRBJ2-7; D gene unclear. Trimming left V 5 bases short and J 6 bases short, with 8 bases between. Germline CDR1 reads MNHEY; CDR2 reads SVGAGI. The CDR3 length is 11 residues. For the CDR3, the DNA is TGTGCCAGCAGTACCCGGGTCGAGCAGTACTTC. This codes for CASSTRVEQYF.

V and J are TRBV5-1 and TRBJ1-4; D perhaps matches TRBD1 (5 bases). V gave up 5 bases and J gave up 8 bases, with 10 bases separating them. Looked up from germline, CDR1 is SGHRS and CDR2 is YFSETQ. The CDR3 runs to 12 residues. As DNA, the CDR3 is TGCGCCAGCAGAGACAGCGGGGAAAAACTGTTTTTT. It yields the protein CASRDSGEKLFF.

This chain links TRBV6-5 with TRBJ2-7, with D tentatively TRBD1 (5 bases). The germline CDR1 and CDR2 sequences are MNHEY and SVGAGI. This CDR3 is 15 amino acids long. V lost 0 bases, J lost 3 bases, and 12 bases lay in between. CDR3 loop: CASSYSMWGGYEQYF. DNA of the CDR3: TGTGCCAGCAGTTACTCGATGTGGGGCGGCTACGAGCAGTACTTC.

The genes are TRBV6-6 and TRBJ1-1, with D unclear. The V end was cut by 4 bases, the J end by 2 bases, with 14 bases between. From germline, CDR1 is MNHNY and CDR2 SVGAGI (reference sequence). The CDR3 runs 15 residues. CDR3 in DNA: TGTGCCAGCAGTTTCAAGAACCCCCTAAACACTGAAGCTTTCTTT. Translating it yields CASSFKNPLNTEAFF.

J is TRBJ2-5 and V is TRBV29-1; D remains unclear. With 4 bases removed from V and 1 base from J, the gap between germline ends came to 13 bases. Germline values: CDR1 SQVTM, CDR2 ANQGSEA. The CDR3 is made up of 14 amino acids. DNA of the CDR3: TGCAGCGTTGTTTTGTTGAGCCGCCAAGAGACCCAGTACTTC. It is translated as CSVVLLSRQETQYF. The complete variable domain, with remaining parts taken from reference TRBV29-1 and TRBJ2-5, reads SAVISQKPSRDICQRGTSLTIQCQVDSQVTMMFWYRQQPGQSLTLIATANQGSEATYESGFVIDKFPISRPNLTFSTLTVSNMSPEDSSIYLCSVVLLSRQETQYFGPGTRLLVL.

The rearrangement uses TRBV28 and TRBJ2-7; D is ambiguous. The CDR3 length is 15 residues. Trimming stripped 3 bases from V and 9 bases from J, with 21 bases between. Germline assignment: CDR1 MDHEN and CDR2 SYDVKM. The CDR3 DNA follows: TGTGCCAGCAGTTTCCGATCCCCATCCGGGTCGGCGCAGTACTTC. It is translated as CASSFRSPSGSAQYF.

V gene TRBV7-2 combines with J gene TRBJ1-5; D is uncertain. This CDR3 has 13 amino acids. V was trimmed by 0 bases and J by 4 bases, leaving 4 bases between them. Germline loops: CDR1 SGHTA, CDR2 FQGNSA. Here the CDR3 reads CASSLAQNQPQHF. DNA of the CDR3: TGTGCCAGCAGCTTAGCACAAAATCAGCCCCAGCATTTT.

The chain links TRBV14 to TRBJ2-7; a weak D match, TRBD1 (6 bases). CDR3 length: 17 residues. CDR1 and CDR2 (germline): SGHDN, FVKESK. V gave up 4 bases and J gave up 5 bases, with 24 bases separating them. The CDR3 reads CASSPPEQGTLLHEQYF. In nucleotides, the CDR3 is TGTGCCAGCAGCCCGCCCGAACAGGGTACGTTGCTACACGAGCAGTACTTC.

V usage is TRBV15 and J usage is TRBJ2-3; 11 bases are shared with TRBD2. V lost 2 bases, J lost 4 bases, and 5 bases stayed unmatched. The length of the CDR3 is 16 residues. Germline V gene data show CDR1 as LNHNV and CDR2 as YYDKDF (reference sequence). The CDR3 sequence is CATSRIIAGGSDTQYF. As DNA, the CDR3 is TGTGCCACCAGCAGAATTATAGCGGGAGGGTCAGATACGCAGTATTTT.

The chain joins TRBV5-1 to TRBJ1-2; 10 nucleotides align to TRBD1. The CDR3 extends over 15 amino acids. CDR1 and CDR2 (germline): SGHRS, YFSETQ. The ends lost 4 bases at V and 3 bases at J; junction bases unmatched: 6. As DNA, the CDR3 is TGCGCCAGCAGCCTGACAGGGGGCTTGGACTATGGCTACACCTTC. Translated, it gives CASSLTGGLDYGYTF.

This sequence joins TRBV28 and TRBJ1-2; D is undetermined. V lost 5 bases and J 3 bases, leaving 16 bases between the germline ends. From germline, CDR1 is MDHEN and CDR2 SYDVKM. This CDR3 spans 15 amino acids. The CDR3 coding sequence is TGTGCCAGCAGTCCCCGCTGGAGGGCACACTATGGCTACACCTTC. Protein: CASSPRWRAHYGYTF.

The J gene is TRBJ2-5, the V gene TRBV10-1, with 7 bases that match TRBD2. This CDR3 region has 15 residues. The ends lost 5 bases at V and 5 bases at J; junction bases unmatched: 11. Germline assignment: CDR1 WNHNN and CDR2 SYGVQD (reference sequence). The CDR3 DNA reads TGCGCCAGCAGTACCGGGACTAAGACGTGGGAGACCCAGTACTTC. Translation: CASSTGTKTWETQYF.

The chain has TRBV4-3 and TRBJ2-3; D remains unclear. In germline, CDR1 is LGHNA, CDR2 YSLEER. The CDR3 loop spans 15 amino acids. The V gene lost 0 bases and the J gene lost 3 bases, with 10 bases spanning the gap. CDR3 in DNA: TGCGCCAGCAGCCAAGATCATCAGTTAACAGATACGCAGTATTTT. Translated, it gives CASSQDHQLTDTQYF.

This chain's CDR3 is CAIRVTRQGAHEQYF. As DNA, the CDR3 is TGTGCCATCAGAGTAACAAGACAGGGGGCCCACGAGCAGTACTTC. V usage is TRBV10-3 and J usage is TRBJ2-5; 10 nucleotides align to TRBD1. The J call may be in error: the DNA end matches TRBJ2-7 better. The germline V gene has CDR1 ENHRY and CDR2 SYGVKD. The CDR3 has 15 amino acids.